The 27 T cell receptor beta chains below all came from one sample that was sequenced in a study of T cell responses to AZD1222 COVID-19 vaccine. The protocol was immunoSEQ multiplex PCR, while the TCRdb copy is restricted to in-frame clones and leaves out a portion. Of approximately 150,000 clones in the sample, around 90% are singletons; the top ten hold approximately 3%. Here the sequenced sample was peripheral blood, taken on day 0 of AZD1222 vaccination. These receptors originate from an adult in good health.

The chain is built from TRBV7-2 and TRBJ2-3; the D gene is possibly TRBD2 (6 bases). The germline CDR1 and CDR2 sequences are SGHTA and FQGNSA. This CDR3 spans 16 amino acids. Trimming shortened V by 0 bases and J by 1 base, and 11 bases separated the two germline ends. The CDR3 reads CASSLAWGGRTDTQYF. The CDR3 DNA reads TGTGCCAGCAGCTTAGCCTGGGGAGGTCGCACAGATACGCAGTATTTT.

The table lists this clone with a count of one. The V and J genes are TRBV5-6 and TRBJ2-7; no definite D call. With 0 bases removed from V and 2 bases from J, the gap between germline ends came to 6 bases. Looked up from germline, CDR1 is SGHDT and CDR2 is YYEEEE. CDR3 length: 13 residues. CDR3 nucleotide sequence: TGTGCCAGCAGCTTGGGGAACCCCTACGAGCAGTACTTC. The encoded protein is CASSLGNPYEQYF.

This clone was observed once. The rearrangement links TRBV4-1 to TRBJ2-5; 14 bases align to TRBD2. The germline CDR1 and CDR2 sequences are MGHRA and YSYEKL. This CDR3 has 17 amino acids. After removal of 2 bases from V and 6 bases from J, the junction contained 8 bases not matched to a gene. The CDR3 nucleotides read TGCGCCAGCAGCCAATTTCAGACTAGCGGGAGGGCCCAGACCCAGTACTTC. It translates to CASSQFQTSGRAQTQYF.

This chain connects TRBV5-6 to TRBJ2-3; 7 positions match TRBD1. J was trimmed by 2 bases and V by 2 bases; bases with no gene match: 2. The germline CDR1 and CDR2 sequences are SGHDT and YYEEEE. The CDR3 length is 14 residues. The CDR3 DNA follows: TGTGCCAGCAGCTTTGGACAGGCCACAGATACGCAGTATTTT. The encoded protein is CASSFGQATDTQYF.

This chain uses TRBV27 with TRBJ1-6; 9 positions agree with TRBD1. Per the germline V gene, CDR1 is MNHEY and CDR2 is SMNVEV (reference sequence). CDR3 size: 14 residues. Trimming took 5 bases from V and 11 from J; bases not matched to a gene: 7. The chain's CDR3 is CASSPGQGSPPLHF. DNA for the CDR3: TGTGCCAGCAGTCCGGGACAGGGTTCGCCACCCCTCCACTTT.

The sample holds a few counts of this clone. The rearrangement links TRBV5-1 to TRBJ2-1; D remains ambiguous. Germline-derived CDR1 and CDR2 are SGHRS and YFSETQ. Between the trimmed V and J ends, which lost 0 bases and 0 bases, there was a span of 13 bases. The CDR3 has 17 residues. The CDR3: CASSLGVGPSSYNEQFF. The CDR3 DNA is TGCGCCAGCAGCTTGGGCGTCGGGCCCAGCTCCTACAATGAGCAGTTCTTC.

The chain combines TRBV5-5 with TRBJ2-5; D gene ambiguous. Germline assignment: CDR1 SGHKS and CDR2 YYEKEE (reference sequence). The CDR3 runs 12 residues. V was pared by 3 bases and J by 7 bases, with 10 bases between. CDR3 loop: CASSSDRVTQYF. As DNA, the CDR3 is TGTGCCAGCAGCTCGGATCGGGTGACCCAGTACTTC.

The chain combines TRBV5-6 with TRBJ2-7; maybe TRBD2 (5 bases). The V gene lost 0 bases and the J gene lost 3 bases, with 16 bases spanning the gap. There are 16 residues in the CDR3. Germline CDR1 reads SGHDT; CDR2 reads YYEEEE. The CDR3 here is CASSLVPRAGHYEQYF. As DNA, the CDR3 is TGTGCCAGCAGCTTGGTCCCCCGGGCGGGTCACTACGAGCAGTACTTC.

As DNA, the CDR3 is TGTGCCAGCAGCTTAGATTTCCTCTACGAGCAGTACTTC. It is translated as CASSLDFLYEQYF. The chain employs TRBV11-2 and TRBJ2-7; no reliable D call. Germline loops: CDR1 SGHAT, CDR2 FQNNGV. CDR3 length: 13 amino acids. Trimming cost V 0 bases and J 3 bases, with 6 bases left between them.

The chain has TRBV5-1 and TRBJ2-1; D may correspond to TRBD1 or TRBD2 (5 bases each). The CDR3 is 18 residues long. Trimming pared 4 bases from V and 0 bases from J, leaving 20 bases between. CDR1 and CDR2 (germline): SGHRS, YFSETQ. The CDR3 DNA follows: TGCGCCAGCAGCATTGGGACCTCGTTCTTTATCTCCTACAATGAGCAGTTCTTC. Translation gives CASSIGTSFFISYNEQFF.

CDR3 region: CASSGYGTAQETQYF. The CDR3 nucleotides are TGTGCCAGCAGCGGTTACGGGACAGCGCAAGAGACCCAGTACTTC. The chain is built from TRBV27 and TRBJ2-5; 7 bases line up with TRBD1. This CDR3 contains 15 residues. CDR1 is MNHEY, CDR2 SMNVEV, per germline (reference sequence). J gave up 2 bases and V 6 bases, and 9 bases lay outside the gene matches.

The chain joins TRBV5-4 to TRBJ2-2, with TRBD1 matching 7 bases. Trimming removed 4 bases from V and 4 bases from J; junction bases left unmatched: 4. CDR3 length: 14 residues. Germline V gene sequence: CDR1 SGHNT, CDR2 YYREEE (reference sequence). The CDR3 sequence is CASSRDRPTGELFF. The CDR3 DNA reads TGTGCCAGCAGCCGGGACAGACCCACCGGGGAGCTGTTTTTT.

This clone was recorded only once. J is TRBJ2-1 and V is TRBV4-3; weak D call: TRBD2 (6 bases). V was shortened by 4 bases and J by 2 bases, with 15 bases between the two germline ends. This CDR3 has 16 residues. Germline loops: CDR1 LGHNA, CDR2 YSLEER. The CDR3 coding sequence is TGCGCCAGCAGCCTAACCGGGGACTTCACCTACAATGAGCAGTTCTTC. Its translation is CASSLTGDFTYNEQFF.

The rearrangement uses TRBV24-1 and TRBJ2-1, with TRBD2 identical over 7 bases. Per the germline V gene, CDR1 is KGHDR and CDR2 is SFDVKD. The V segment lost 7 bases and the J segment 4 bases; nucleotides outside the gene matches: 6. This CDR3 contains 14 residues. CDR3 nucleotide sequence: TGTGCCACCAGCCCTGCGGGAGATTACAATGAGCAGTTCTTC. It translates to CATSPAGDYNEQFF.

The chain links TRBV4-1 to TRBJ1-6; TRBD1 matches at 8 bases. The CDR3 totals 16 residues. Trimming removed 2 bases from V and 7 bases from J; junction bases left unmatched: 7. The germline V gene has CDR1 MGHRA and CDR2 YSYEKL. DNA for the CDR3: TGCGCCAGCAGCCAATCCACCCGGGACAGGAATTCACCCCTCCACTTT. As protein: CASSQSTRDRNSPLHF.

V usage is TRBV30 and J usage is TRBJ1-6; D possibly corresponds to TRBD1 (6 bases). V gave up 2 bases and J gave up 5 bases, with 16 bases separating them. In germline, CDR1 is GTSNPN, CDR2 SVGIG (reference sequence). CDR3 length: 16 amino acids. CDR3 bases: TGTGCCTGGAGTCCCGTACCGGGACATAATAATTCACCCCTCCACTTT. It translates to CAWSPVPGHNNSPLHF. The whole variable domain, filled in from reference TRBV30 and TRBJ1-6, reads SQTIHQWPATLVQPVGSPLSLECTVEGTSNPNLYWYRQAAGRGLQLLFYSVGIGQISSEVPQNLSASRPQDRQFILSSKKLLLSDSGFYLCAWSPVPGHNNSPLHFGNGTRLTVT.

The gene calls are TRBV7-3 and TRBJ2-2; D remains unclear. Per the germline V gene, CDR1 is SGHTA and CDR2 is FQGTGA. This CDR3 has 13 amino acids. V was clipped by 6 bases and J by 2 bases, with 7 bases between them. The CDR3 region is CASSYTNTGELFF. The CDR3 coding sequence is TGTGCCAGCAGTTACACAAACACCGGGGAGCTGTTTTTT.

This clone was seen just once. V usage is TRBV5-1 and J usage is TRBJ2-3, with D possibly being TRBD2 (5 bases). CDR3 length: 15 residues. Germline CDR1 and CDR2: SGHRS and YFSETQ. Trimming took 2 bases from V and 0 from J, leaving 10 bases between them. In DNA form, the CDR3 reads TGCGCCAGCAGCTTAATAGCGACTAGCACAGATACGCAGTATTTT. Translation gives CASSLIATSTDTQYF.

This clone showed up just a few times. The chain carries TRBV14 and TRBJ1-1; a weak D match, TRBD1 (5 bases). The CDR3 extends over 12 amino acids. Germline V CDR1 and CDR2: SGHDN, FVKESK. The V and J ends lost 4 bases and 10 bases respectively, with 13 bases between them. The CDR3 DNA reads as TGTGCCAGCAGCCCATTCCCAGGGAGAGCTTTCTTT. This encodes CASSPFPGRAFF.

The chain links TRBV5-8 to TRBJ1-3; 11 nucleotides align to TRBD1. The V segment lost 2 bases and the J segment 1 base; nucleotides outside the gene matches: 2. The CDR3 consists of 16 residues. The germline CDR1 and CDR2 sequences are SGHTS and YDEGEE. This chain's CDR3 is CASSLGQGASGNTIYF. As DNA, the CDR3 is TGTGCCAGCAGCTTAGGACAGGGGGCATCTGGAAACACCATATATTTT. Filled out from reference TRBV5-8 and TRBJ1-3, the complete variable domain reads EAGVTQSPTHLIKTRGQQATLRCSPISGHTSVYWYQQALGLGLQFLLWYDEGEERNRGNFPPRFSGRQFPNYSSELNVNALELEDSALYLCASSLGQGASGNTIYFGEGSWLTVV.

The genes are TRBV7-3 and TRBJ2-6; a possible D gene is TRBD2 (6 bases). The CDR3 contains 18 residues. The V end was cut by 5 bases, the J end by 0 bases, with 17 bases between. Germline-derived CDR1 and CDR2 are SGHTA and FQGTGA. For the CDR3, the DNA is TGTGCCAGCAGCCCAGCAGGGCGGGGATTCTCTGGGGCCAACGTCCTGACTTTC. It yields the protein CASSPAGRGFSGANVLTF.

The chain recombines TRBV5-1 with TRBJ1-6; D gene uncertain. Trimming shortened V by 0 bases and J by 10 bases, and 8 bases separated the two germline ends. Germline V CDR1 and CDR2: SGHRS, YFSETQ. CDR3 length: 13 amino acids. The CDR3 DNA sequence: TGCGCCAGCAGCTTGGCAGGTTTATCACCCCTCCACTTT. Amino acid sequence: CASSLAGLSPLHF.

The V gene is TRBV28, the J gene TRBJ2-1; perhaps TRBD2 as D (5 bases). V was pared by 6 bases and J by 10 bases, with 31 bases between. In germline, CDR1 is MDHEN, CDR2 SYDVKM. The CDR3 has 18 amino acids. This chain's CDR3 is CASSPRAQRVLKKEEQFF. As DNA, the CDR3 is TGTGCCAGCAGCCCTCGGGCCCAGAGGGTCTTAAAAAAGGAGGAGCAGTTCTTC.

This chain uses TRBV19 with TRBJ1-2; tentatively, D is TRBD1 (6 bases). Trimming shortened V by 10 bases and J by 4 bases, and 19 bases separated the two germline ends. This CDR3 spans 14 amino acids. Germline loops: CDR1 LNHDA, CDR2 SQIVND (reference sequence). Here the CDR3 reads CATRRTDQPYGYTF. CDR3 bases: TGTGCCACCCGAAGGACAGACCAACCCTATGGCTACACCTTC.

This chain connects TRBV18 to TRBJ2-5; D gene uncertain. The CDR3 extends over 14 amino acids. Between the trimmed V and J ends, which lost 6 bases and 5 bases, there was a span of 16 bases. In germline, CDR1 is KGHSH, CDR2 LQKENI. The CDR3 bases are TGTGCCAGCTCCCCAAGTCAGGCCCAGGAGACCCAGTACTTC. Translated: CASSPSQAQETQYF. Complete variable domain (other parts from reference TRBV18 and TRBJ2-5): NAGVMQNPRHLVRRRGQEARLRCSPMKGHSHVYWYRQLPEEGLKFMVYLQKENIIDESGMPKERFSAEFPKEGPSILRIQQVVRGDSAAYFCASSPSQAQETQYFGPGTRLLVL.

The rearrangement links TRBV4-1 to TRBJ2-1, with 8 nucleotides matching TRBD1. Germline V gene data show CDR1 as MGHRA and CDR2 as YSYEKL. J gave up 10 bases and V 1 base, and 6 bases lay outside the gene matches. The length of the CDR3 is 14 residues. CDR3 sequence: CASSQGTGSREQFF. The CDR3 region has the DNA TGCGCCAGCAGCCAAGGGACAGGGAGTAGGGAGCAGTTCTTC.

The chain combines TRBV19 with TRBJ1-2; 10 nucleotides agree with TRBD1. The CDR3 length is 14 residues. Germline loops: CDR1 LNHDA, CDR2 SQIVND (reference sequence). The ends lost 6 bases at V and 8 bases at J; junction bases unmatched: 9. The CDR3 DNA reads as TGTGCCAGTAGGGTCCTCGACAGGGGGCAAGGCTACACCTTC. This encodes CASRVLDRGQGYTF.